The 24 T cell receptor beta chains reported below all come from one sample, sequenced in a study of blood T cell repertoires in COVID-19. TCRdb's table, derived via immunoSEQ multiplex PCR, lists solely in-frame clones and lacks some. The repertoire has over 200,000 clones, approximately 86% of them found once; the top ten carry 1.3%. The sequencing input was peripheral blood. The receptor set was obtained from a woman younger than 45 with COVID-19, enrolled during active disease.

The DNA of the CDR3 is TGTGCCAGCAGTTTCGGCGGGGGGGTGAATGAGCAGTTCTTC. Translating it yields CASSFGGGVNEQFF. V and J are TRBV27 and TRBJ2-1; 9 bases align to TRBD2. V gave up 3 bases and J gave up 7 bases; unmatched junction bases: 4. The CDR3 consists of 14 residues. Germline CDR1 MNHEY, CDR2 SMNVEV (reference sequence).

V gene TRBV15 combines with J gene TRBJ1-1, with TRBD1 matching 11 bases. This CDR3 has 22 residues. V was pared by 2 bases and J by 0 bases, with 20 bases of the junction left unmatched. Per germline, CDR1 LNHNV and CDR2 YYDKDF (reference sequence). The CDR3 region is CATSRPDIRTGGELGMNTEAFF. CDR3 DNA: TGTGCCACCAGCAGACCAGATATTCGGACAGGGGGCGAACTGGGGATGAACACTGAAGCTTTCTTT.

CDR3 residues: CASSMGLAGNYEQYF. The CDR3, as DNA: TGCGCCAGCAGCATGGGACTAGCGGGAAACTACGAGCAGTACTTC. The chain couples TRBV5-1 to TRBJ2-7, with 13 bases that match TRBD2. Germline loops: CDR1 SGHRS, CDR2 YFSETQ. Trimming removed 4 bases from V and 3 bases from J; junction bases left unmatched: 4. CDR3 length: 15 amino acids.

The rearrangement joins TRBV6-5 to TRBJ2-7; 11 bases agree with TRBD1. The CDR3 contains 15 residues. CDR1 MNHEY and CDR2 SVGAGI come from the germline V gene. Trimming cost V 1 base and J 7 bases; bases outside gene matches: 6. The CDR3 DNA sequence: TGTGCCAGCAGTTACTTTGGACAGGGGGCGGGTGAGCAGTACTTC. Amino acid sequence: CASSYFGQGAGEQYF.

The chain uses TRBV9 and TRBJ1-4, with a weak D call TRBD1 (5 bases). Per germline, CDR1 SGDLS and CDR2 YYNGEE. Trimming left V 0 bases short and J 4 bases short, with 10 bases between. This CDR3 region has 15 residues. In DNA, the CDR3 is TGTGCCAGCAGCGTAGAAGGAGGGGTTAATGAAAAACTGTTTTTT. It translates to CASSVEGGVNEKLFF.

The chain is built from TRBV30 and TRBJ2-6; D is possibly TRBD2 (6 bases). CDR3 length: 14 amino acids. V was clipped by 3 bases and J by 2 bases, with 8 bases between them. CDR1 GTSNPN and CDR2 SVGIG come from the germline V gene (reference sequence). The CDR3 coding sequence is TGTGCCTGGAGCCGGAGGGCTGGGGCCAACGTCCTGACTTTC. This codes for CAWSRRAGANVLTF.

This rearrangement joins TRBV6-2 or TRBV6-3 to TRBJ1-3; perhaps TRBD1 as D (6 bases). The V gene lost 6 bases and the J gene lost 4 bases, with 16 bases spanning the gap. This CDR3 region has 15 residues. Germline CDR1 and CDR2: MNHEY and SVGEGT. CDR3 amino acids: CASSDGQTYGNTIYF. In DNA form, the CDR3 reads TGTGCCAGCAGCGACGGACAGACTTACGGAAACACCATATATTTT.

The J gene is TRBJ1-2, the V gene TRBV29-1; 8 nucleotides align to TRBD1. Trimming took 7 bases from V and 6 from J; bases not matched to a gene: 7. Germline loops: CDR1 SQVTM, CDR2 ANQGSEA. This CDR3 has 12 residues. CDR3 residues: CSDEDRVDGYTF. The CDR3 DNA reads TGCAGCGACGAGGACAGGGTGGATGGCTACACCTTC. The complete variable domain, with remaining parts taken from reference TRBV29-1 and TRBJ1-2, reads SAVISQKPSRDICQRGTSLTIQCQVDSQVTMMFWYRQQPGQSLTLIATANQGSEATYESGFVIDKFPISRPNLTFSTLTVSNMSPEDSSIYLCSDEDRVDGYTFGSGTRLTVV.

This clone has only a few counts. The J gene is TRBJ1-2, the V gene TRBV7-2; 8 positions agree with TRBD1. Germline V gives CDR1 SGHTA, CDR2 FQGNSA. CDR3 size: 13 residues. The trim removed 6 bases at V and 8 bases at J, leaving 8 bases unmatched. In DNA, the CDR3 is TGTGCCAGCAGTCCAGGGGGCGCGTCGGGCTACACCTTC. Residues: CASSPGGASGYTF. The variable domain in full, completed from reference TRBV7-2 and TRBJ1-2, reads GAGVSQSPSNKVTEKGKDVELRCDPISGHTALYWYRQSLGQGLEFLIYFQGNSAPDKSGLPSDRFSAERTGGSVSTLTIQRTQQEDSAVYLCASSPGGASGYTFGSGTRLTVV.

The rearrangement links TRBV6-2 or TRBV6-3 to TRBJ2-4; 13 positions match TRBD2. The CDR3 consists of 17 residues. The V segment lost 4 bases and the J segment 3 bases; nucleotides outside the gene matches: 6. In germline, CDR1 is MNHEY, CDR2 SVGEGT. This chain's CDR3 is CASSSRTSGSVKNIQYF. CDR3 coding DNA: TGTGCCAGCAGTTCACGGACTAGCGGGAGTGTCAAAAACATTCAGTACTTC.

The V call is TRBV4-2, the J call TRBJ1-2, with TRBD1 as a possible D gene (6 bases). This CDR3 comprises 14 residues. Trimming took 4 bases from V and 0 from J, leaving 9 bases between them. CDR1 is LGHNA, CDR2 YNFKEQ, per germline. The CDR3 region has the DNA TGTGCCAGCAGCCGTAGGACAGCTAACTATGGCTACACCTTC. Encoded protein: CASSRRTANYGYTF.

The CDR3 bases are TGTGCCAGCAGTTCCCGGGACAGGGCCTACGAGCAGTACTTC. This codes for CASSSRDRAYEQYF. The chain combines TRBV28 with TRBJ2-7; 9 bases match TRBD1. The germline gives CDR1 MDHEN, CDR2 SYDVKM. J was trimmed by 2 bases and V by 4 bases; bases with no gene match: 3. The CDR3 has 14 amino acids.

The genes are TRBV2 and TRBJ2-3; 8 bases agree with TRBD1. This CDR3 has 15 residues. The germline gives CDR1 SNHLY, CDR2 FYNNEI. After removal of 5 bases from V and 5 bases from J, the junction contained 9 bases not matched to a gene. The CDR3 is CASSLPQGARDTQYF. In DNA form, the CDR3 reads TGTGCCAGCAGTCTACCGCAGGGGGCGAGAGATACGCAGTATTTT.

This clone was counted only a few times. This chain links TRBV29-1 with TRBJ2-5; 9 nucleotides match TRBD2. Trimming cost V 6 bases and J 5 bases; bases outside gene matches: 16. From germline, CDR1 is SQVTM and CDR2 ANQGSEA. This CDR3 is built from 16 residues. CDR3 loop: CSVAGPISGSGETQYF. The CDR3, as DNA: TGCAGCGTGGCTGGCCCTATTAGCGGGAGTGGGGAGACCCAGTACTTC.

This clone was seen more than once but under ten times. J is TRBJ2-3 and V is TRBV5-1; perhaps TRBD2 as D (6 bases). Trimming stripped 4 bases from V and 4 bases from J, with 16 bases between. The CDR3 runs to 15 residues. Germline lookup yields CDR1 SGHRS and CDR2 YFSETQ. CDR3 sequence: CASSLRGLAADTQYF. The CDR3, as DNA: TGCGCCAGCAGCCTCCGGGGACTCGCGGCAGATACGCAGTATTTT.

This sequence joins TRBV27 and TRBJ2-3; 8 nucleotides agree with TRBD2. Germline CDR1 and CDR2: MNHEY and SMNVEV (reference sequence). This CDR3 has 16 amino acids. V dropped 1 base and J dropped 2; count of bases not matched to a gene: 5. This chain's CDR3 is CASSLLALADTDTQYF. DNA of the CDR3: TGTGCCAGCAGTTTATTGGCACTAGCGGACACAGATACGCAGTATTTT.

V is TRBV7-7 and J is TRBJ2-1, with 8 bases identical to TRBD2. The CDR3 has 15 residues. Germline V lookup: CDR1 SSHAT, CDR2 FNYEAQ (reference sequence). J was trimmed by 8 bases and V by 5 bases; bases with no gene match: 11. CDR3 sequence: CASSLSGGGGYEQFF. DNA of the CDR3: TGTGCCAGCAGCCTCAGCGGGGGAGGCGGCTATGAGCAGTTCTTC.

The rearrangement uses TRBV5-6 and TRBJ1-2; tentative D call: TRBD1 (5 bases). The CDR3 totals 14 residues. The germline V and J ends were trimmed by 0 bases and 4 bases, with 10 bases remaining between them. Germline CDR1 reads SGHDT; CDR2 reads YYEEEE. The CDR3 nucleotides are TGTGCCAGCAGCTTGGGTCAGGGTGGCTATGGCTACACCTTC. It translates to CASSLGQGGYGYTF.

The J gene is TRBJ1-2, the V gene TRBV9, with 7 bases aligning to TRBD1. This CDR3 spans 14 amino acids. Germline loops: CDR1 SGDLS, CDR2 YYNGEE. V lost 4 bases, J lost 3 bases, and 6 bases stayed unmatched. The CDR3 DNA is TGTGCCAGCAGCATAGGACAGGACGACTATGGCTACACCTTC. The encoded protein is CASSIGQDDYGYTF. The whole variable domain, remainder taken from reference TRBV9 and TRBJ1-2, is DSGVTQTPKHLITATGQRVTLRCSPRSGDLSVYWYQQSLDQGLQFLIQYYNGEERAKGNILERFSAQQFPDLHSELNLSSLELGDSALYFCASSIGQDDYGYTFGSGTRLTVV.

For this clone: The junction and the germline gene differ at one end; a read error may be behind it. CDR3 in DNA: TGTGCCAGCAGCGCTGGGACTAGGGCCACAGAGACGCAGTATTTT. Translating it yields CASSAGTRATETQYF. The rearrangement uses TRBV9 and TRBJ2-3; TRBD2 aligns across 8 bases. The length of the CDR3 is 15 residues. CDR1 is SGDLS, CDR2 YYNGEE, per germline.

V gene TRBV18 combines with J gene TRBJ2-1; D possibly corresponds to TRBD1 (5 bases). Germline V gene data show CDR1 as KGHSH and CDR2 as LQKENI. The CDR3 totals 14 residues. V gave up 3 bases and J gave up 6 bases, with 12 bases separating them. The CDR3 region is CASSPYQGINEQFF. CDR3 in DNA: TGTGCCAGCTCACCTTACCAGGGAATCAATGAGCAGTTCTTC.

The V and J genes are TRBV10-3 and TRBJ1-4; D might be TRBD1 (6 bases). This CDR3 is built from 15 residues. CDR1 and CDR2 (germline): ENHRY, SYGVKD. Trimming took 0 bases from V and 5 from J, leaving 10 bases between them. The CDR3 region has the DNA TGTGCCATCAGTGAGTCCGGACAGCAAAATGAAAAACTGTTTTTT. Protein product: CAISESGQQNEKLFF.

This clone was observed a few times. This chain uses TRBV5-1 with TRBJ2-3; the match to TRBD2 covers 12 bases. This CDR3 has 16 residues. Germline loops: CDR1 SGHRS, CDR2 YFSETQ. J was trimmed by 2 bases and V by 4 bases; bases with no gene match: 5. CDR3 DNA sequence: TGCGCCAGCAGCGGAGGACTAGCGGGATTCACAGATACGCAGTATTTT. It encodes CASSGGLAGFTDTQYF. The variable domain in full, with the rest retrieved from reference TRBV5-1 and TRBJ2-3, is KAGVTQTPRYLIKTRGQQVTLSCSPISGHRSVSWYQQTPGQGLQFLFEYFSETQRNKGNFPGRFSGRQFSNSRSEMNVSTLELGDSALYLCASSGGLAGFTDTQYFGPGTRLTVL.

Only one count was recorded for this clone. The CDR3 is CASSKQSGLNEKLFF. The CDR3 region has the DNA TGTGCCAGCAGCAAACAGTCGGGATTGAATGAAAAACTGTTTTTT. The V call is TRBV5-4, the J call TRBJ1-4; no reliable D call. Germline values: CDR1 SGHNT, CDR2 YYREEE (reference sequence). The CDR3 is made up of 15 amino acids. Trimming left V 4 bases short and J 5 bases short, with 15 bases between.